The source of this T cell receptor (beta chain) is a study of blood T cell repertoires in COVID-19. Study overall: Nucleic acid was either cDNA or gDNA, and it came from T cells, B-cell-depleted T cells, or PBMCs.

Followed longitudinally, the Seattle patients had been enrolled during active infection. Per the germline V gene, CDR1 is SGHTA and CDR2 is FQGNSA. Deletions cut 1 base from V and 9 bases from J, with 19 bases between. The CDR3 length is 16 residues. Authors' methods: Reference gene primer amplification yielded estimated nucleated cell counts. The data were produced by immunoSEQ multiplex PCR, yet TCRdb's version contains in-frame clones alone and is incomplete. Clone size and the V and J calls come from that table; the DNA yielded D and trimming. Of roughly 380,000 clones listed, about nine tenths are singletons.

What was sequenced was peripheral blood. This clonotype originated in a woman aged 35 to 49 with COVID-19, enrolled during active disease. The J gene is TRBJ2-1, the V gene TRBV7-2, with a possible D match to TRBD2 (5 bases). This chain's CDR3 is CASSLGHSGLAGEQFF. DNA of the CDR3: TGTGCCAGCAGCTTAGGACACTCTGGGCTAGCAGGTGAGCAGTTCTTC.